This T cell receptor beta chain was documented in a study of cytomegalovirus exposure and HLA in healthy donors. Points from the study as a whole: Later analysis reportedly placed an Asian-associated ancestry cluster below the roughly 690-donor mean in N-insertions. Investigators reported 164 TCR beta chains as tied to cytomegalovirus.

PCR involved 60 Vbeta and 13 Jbeta primers. Sequencing was performed with immunoSEQ multiplex PCR; in TCRdb, only in-frame clones are kept and a portion is missing. The table shows 150,000 to 200,000 clones, with about four fifths occurring only once. Those who donated were healthy bone marrow donors. To note about this clone: Its target is unknown.

The sequenced material came from PBMCs. This receptor was obtained from a woman aged 50 to 60 in good health and CMV-seropositive.

This CDR3 is CASSLVPGLNTEAFF. CDR3 nucleotide sequence: TGTGCCAGCAGCTTGGTTCCGGGACTTAACACTGAAGCTTTCTTT. The V call is TRBV5-6, the J call TRBJ1-1, with D perhaps matching TRBD1 (5 bases). CDR1 and CDR2 (germline): SGHDT, YYEEEE. The CDR3 loop spans 15 amino acids. The V end was cut by 0 bases, the J end by 2 bases, with 11 bases between.